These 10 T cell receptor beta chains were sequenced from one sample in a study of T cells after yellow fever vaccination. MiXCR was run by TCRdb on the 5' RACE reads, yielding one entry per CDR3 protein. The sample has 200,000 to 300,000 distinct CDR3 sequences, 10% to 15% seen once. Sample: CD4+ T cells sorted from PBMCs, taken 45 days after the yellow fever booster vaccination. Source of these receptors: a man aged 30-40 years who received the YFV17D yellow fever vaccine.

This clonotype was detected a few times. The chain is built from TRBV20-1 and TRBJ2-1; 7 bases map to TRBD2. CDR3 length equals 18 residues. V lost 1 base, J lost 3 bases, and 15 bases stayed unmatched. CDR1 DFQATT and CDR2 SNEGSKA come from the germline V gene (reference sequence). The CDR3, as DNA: TGCAGTGCTAGAGTTGGGTATATACCGGGAGGAGGCTACAATGAGCAGTTCTTC. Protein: CSARVGYIPGGGYNEQFF.

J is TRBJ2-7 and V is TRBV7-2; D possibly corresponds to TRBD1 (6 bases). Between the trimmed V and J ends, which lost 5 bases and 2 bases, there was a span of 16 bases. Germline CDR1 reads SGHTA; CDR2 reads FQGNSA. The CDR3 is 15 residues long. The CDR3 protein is CASSVDRSLTYEQYF. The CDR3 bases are TGTGCCAGCAGCGTCGACAGGAGTCTCACCTACGAGCAGTACTTC.

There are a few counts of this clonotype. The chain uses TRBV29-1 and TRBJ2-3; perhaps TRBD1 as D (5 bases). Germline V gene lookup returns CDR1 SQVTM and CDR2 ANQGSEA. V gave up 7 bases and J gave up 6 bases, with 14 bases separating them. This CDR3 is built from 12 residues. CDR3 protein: CSGAAGHDTQYF. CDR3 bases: TGCAGCGGGGCCGCAGGGCACGATACGCAGTATTTT.

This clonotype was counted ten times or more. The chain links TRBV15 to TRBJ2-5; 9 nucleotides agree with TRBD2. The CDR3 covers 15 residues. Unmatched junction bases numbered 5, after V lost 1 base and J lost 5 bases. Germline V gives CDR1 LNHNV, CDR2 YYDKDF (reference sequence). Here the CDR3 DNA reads TGTGCCACCAGCAGAGCTAGCGGGAATTTGGAGACCCAGTACTTC. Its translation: CATSRASGNLETQYF.

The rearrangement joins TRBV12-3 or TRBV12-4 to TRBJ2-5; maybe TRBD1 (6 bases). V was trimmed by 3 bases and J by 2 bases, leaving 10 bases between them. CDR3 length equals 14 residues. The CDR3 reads CASSLGTMQETQYF. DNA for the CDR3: TGTGCCAGCAGTTTGGGGACAATGCAAGAGACCCAGTACTTC.

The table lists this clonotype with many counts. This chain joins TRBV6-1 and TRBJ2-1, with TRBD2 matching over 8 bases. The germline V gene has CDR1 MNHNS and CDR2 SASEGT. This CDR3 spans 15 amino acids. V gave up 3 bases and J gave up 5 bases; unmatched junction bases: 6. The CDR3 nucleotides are TGTGCCAGCAGTGACGAAGCGGGAGTTAACAATGAGCAGTTCTTC. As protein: CASSDEAGVNNEQFF.

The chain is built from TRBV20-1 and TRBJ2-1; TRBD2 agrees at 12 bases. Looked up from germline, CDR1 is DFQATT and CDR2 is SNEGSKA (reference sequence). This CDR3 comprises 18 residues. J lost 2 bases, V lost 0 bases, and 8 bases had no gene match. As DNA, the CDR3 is TGCAGTGCTAGAGACGGCGCTCCTAGCGGGAGGGCCTACAATGAGCAGTTCTTC. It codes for CSARDGAPSGRAYNEQFF.

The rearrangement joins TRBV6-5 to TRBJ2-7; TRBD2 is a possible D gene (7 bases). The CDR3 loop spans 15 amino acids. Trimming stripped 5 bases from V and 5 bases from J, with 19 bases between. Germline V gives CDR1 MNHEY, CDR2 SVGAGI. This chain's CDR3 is CASSTRLAGAHEQYF. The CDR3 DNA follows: TGTGCCAGCAGTACCCGACTCGCGGGGGCTCACGAGCAGTACTTC.

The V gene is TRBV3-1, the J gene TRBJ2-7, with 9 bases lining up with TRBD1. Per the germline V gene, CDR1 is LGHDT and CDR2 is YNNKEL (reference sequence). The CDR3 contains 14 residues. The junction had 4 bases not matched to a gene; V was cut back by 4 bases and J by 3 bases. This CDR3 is CASSRRTGDYEQYF. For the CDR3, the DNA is TGTGCCAGCAGCCGCCGGACAGGGGACTACGAGCAGTACTTC.

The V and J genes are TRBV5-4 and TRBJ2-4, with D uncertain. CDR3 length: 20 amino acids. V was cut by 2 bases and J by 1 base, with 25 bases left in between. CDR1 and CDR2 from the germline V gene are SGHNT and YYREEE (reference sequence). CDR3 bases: TGTGCCAGCAGCTTCCGAAGCCGGGCCTTGAGCGCTCTCGCCAAAAACATTCAGTACTTC. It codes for CASSFRSRALSALAKNIQYF.